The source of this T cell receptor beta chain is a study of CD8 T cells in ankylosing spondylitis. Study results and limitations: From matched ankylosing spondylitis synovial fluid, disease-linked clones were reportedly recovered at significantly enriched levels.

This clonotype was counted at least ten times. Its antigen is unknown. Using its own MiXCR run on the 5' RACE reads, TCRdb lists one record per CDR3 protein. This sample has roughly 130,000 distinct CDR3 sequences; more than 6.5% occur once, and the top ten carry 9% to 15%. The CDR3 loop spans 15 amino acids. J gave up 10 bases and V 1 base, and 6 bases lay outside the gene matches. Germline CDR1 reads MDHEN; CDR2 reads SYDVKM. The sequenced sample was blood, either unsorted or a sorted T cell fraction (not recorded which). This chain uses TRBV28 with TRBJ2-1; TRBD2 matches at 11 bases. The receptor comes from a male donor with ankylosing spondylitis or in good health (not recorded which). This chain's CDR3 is CASSLSLAGVGEQFF. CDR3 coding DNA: TGTGCCAGCAGTTTATCACTAGCGGGAGTTGGGGAGCAGTTCTTC. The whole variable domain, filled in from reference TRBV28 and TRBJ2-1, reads DVKVTQSSRYLVKRTGEKVFLECVQDMDHENMFWYRQDPGLGLRLIYFSYDVKMKEKGDIPEGYSVSREKKERFSLILESASTNQTSMYLCASSLSLAGVGEQFFGPGTRLTVL.